A single sample gave rise to the 17 T cell receptor beta chains below, sequenced in a study of blood T cell repertoires in COVID-19. Assay: immunoSEQ multiplex PCR; the TCRdb copy retains only in-frame clones and omits some. The sample shows approximately 290,000 clones, more than 85% of them seen only once. Sequencing input: peripheral blood. Receptors originate from a woman in her 30s with COVID-19, enrolled during active disease.

V is TRBV6-1 and J is TRBJ1-5; 7 bases match TRBD1. J gave up 4 bases and V 0 bases, and 6 bases lay outside the gene matches. The CDR3 spans 16 residues. The germline gives CDR1 MNHNS, CDR2 SASEGT. CDR3: CASSEAGRQGNQPQHF. The DNA for the CDR3 is TGTGCCAGCAGTGAAGCTGGTCGACAGGGAAATCAGCCCCAGCATTTT.

The rearrangement joins TRBV5-4 to TRBJ1-2; D may be TRBD1 (6 bases). V dropped 0 bases and J dropped 4 bases, with 13 bases sitting between them. CDR3 size: 15 residues. CDR1 is SGHNT and CDR2 is YYREEE in the germline V gene (reference sequence). The chain's CDR3 is CASSLVAGAGYGYTF. The CDR3 DNA reads as TGTGCCAGCAGCTTGGTGGCAGGGGCGGGCTATGGCTACACCTTC.

J is TRBJ2-1 and V is TRBV27; TRBD2 matches 8 bases. Germline CDR1 reads MNHEY; CDR2 reads SMNVEV (reference sequence). The J segment lost 0 bases and the V segment lost 4 bases, leaving 2 bases of the junction unmatched. This CDR3 comprises 15 residues. The CDR3 is CASSSGTSSYNEQFF. As DNA, the CDR3 is TGTGCCAGCAGTTCCGGGACTAGCTCCTACAATGAGCAGTTCTTC.

The chain combines TRBV11-2 with TRBJ2-7; 8 bases are shared with TRBD1. After removal of 5 bases from V and 4 bases from J, the junction contained 7 bases not matched to a gene. The CDR3 has 14 residues. Germline V gene data show CDR1 as SGHAT and CDR2 as FQNNGV. The CDR3 DNA reads TGTGCCAGCAGCAACGGGACAGGCGGGTACGAGCAGTACTTC. Amino acids: CASSNGTGGYEQYF.

The rearrangement links TRBV7-2 to TRBJ1-4, with D perhaps matching TRBD1 (5 bases). Trimming took off 4 bases at V and 5 bases at J, with 11 bases between the two ends. The germline CDR1 and CDR2 sequences are SGHTA and FQGNSA. This CDR3 has 14 residues. This CDR3 reads CASSYGRGNEKLFF. CDR3 DNA: TGTGCCAGCAGCTACGGACGGGGGAATGAAAAACTGTTTTTT.

The chain has TRBV5-4 and TRBJ2-1; a weak D match, TRBD2 (6 bases). Trimming shortened V by 2 bases and J by 6 bases, and 12 bases separated the two germline ends. The CDR3 length is 14 residues. Germline V gene sequence: CDR1 SGHNT, CDR2 YYREEE (reference sequence). The CDR3 nucleotides read TGTGCCAGCAGCTTACCGAGACTAGGCAATGAGCAGTTCTTC. It specifies CASSLPRLGNEQFF.

The chain has TRBV5-4 and TRBJ1-6; a weak D match, TRBD1 (5 bases). Trimming removed 7 bases from V and 8 bases from J, with 19 bases in between. Per the germline V gene, CDR1 is SGHNT and CDR2 is YYREEE (reference sequence). The CDR3 spans 15 residues. The CDR3 loop reads CASAPRGGADSPLHF. The CDR3 nucleotides read TGTGCCAGCGCGCCCCGTGGAGGGGCGGATTCACCCCTCCACTTT. Using reference TRBV5-4 and TRBJ1-6 for the parts outside the CDR3, the full variable domain is ETGVTQSPTHLIKTRGQQVTLRCSSQSGHNTVSWYQQALGQGPQFIFQYYREEENGRGNFPPRFSGLQFPNYSSELNVNALELDDSALYLCASAPRGGADSPLHFGNGTRLTVT.

By proportion, this clone is medium-sized. This chain links TRBV19 with TRBJ1-1; TRBD1 might be the D (5 bases). The CDR3 runs to 13 residues. Trimming pared 6 bases from V and 0 bases from J, leaving 8 bases between. Germline-derived CDR1 and CDR2 are LNHDA and SQIVND (reference sequence). The CDR3 DNA follows: TGTGCCAGTAGCGCAGGGATGAACACTGAAGCTTTCTTT. Translation: CASSAGMNTEAFF.

This rearrangement joins TRBV19 to TRBJ2-7; tentative D call: TRBD2 (6 bases). The length of the CDR3 is 14 residues. CDR1 and CDR2 (germline): LNHDA, SQIVND (reference sequence). Trimming left V 5 bases short and J 2 bases short, with 13 bases between. CDR3 sequence: CASSFSGKTYEQYF. The CDR3 bases are TGTGCCAGTAGTTTTAGCGGAAAGACCTACGAGCAGTACTTC.

This chain uses TRBV10-2 with TRBJ1-3; D uncertain. The CDR3 runs to 16 residues. With 2 bases removed from V and 0 bases from J, the gap between germline ends came to 11 bases. The germline CDR1 and CDR2 sequences are WSHSY and SAAADI. The CDR3 DNA reads as TGCGCCAGCAGTGAGGCGGGTTCCGCCTCTGGAAACACCATATATTTT. It is translated as CASSEAGSASGNTIYF.

The rearrangement uses TRBV7-2 and TRBJ2-7; possibly TRBD1 for D (6 bases). Trimming removed 3 bases at V and 2 bases at J, with 11 bases between. Germline values: CDR1 SGHTA, CDR2 FQGNSA. The CDR3 spans 14 residues. CDR3 amino acids: CASSFRQGPYEQYF. The CDR3 DNA reads TGTGCCAGCAGCTTTCGGCAGGGGCCCTACGAGCAGTACTTC.

V and J are TRBV3-1 (or the pseudogene TRBV3-2) and TRBJ2-1; D may be TRBD2 (6 bases). CDR3 length equals 16 residues. The V gene's germline CDR1 is LGHDT and CDR2 YNNKEL (reference sequence). The germline V and J ends were trimmed by 3 bases and 7 bases, with 19 bases remaining between them. The CDR3 coding sequence is TGTGCCAGCAGCCACCCACTAGCCCAAAATCGAAATGAGCAGTTCTTC. Translated, it gives CASSHPLAQNRNEQFF.

This chain links TRBV28 with TRBJ1-5, with D possibly matching TRBD1 (6 bases). Per germline, CDR1 MDHEN and CDR2 SYDVKM. Trimming stripped 2 bases from V and 12 bases from J, with 20 bases between. CDR3 length: 15 residues. The CDR3 loop is CASSLVQGKRGSQHF. The DNA of the CDR3 is TGTGCCAGCAGTTTAGTACAGGGTAAAAGAGGTAGCCAGCATTTT.

There are a few counts of this clone. The J gene is TRBJ2-2, the V gene TRBV7-2; 8 bases fit TRBD2. Germline assignment: CDR1 SGHTA and CDR2 FQGNSA. The CDR3 is made up of 19 amino acids. J was trimmed by 0 bases and V by 5 bases; bases with no gene match: 14. CDR3 region: CASSHLMRSGRANTGELFF. CDR3 bases: TGTGCCAGCAGCCACCTTATGAGGTCCGGGAGGGCGAACACCGGGGAGCTGTTTTTT.

This rearrangement joins TRBV27 to TRBJ2-7; 7 nucleotides agree with TRBD2. Trimming at V came to 0 bases and at J to 4 bases, leaving 6 bases not matched to a gene. The length of the CDR3 is 15 residues. Germline V gene data show CDR1 as MNHEY and CDR2 as SMNVEV (reference sequence). In nucleotides, the CDR3 is TGTGCCAGCAGTTTATCAGCGGGGTTGGTTTACGAGCAGTACTTC. Translating it yields CASSLSAGLVYEQYF.

The chain couples TRBV5-8 to TRBJ1-1; 7 positions agree with TRBD1. CDR1 is SGHTS, CDR2 YDEGEE, per germline. The CDR3 is 16 amino acids. With V trimmed by 2 bases and J by 4 bases, 11 bases remained unmatched. CDR3 nucleotides: TGTGCCAGCAGCTTTCGTCTTAGGGGGCCGGGCACTGAAGCTTTCTTT. Its protein is CASSFRLRGPGTEAFF.

The chain uses TRBV18 and TRBJ2-6, with TRBD1 matching over 7 bases. Germline lookup yields CDR1 KGHSH and CDR2 LQKENI. The CDR3 runs 17 residues. V trimming: 6 bases; J trimming: 0 bases; junction bases outside the gene matches: 8. The CDR3 loop is CASSGTDLVSGANVLTF. In nucleotides, the CDR3 is TGTGCCAGCTCCGGGACAGACCTAGTCTCTGGGGCCAACGTCCTGACTTTC.